The 26 T cell receptor beta chains given below trace back to one sample, sequenced in a study of blood T cell repertoires in COVID-19. Repertoires were generated with immunoSEQ multiplex PCR, while TCRdb's copy carries only in-frame clones and drops some. The sample has 220,000 or so clones, roughly 80% seen once. Sequencing input: peripheral blood. Receptor source: a woman aged 80 or older with COVID-19, enrolled during active disease.

This rearrangement joins TRBV7-3 to TRBJ1-1; D not resolved. The CDR3 spans 13 residues. V was shortened by 3 bases and J by 1 base, with 6 bases between the two germline ends. The germline CDR1 and CDR2 sequences are SGHTA and FQGTGA. The CDR3 coding sequence is TGTGCCAGCAGCTTTGAGGGGAACACTGAAGCTTTCTTT. The encoded protein is CASSFEGNTEAFF.

The V call is TRBV5-6, the J call TRBJ1-5; 7 bases match TRBD1. This CDR3 is built from 15 residues. Germline-derived CDR1 and CDR2 are SGHDT and YYEEEE. V dropped 4 bases and J dropped 2; count of bases not matched to a gene: 6. As DNA, the CDR3 is TGTGCCAGCAGCCCCCGGGACAGTCGCAATCAGCCCCAGCATTTT. The encoded protein is CASSPRDSRNQPQHF.

With respect to this clone: At one end the junction does not follow the germline gene, possibly because of a read error. V usage is TRBV6-1 and J usage is TRBJ2-3; D is possibly TRBD1 (6 bases). The CDR3 length is 14 residues. CDR1 is MNHNS, CDR2 SASEGT, per germline. The CDR3 sequence: CASREGQGTDTQYF. CDR3 DNA sequence: TGTGCCAGCAGGGAAGGGCAGGGGACAGATACGCAGTATTTT.

This rearrangement joins TRBV28 to TRBJ1-2; unclear D gene. V was cut by 1 base and J by 5 bases, with 8 bases left in between. Germline CDR1 is MDHEN and CDR2 is SYDVKM. This CDR3 has 13 residues. CDR3 protein: CASSLSGVYGYTF. The DNA for the CDR3 is TGTGCCAGCAGTTTATCGGGAGTATATGGCTACACCTTC.

Worth noting for this clone: The junction shows a germline mismatch at one end, possibly a read error. This rearrangement joins TRBV2 to TRBJ1-4; perhaps TRBD1 as D (6 bases). This CDR3 comprises 14 residues. Germline-derived CDR1 and CDR2 are SNHLY and FYNNEI. The CDR3 region is CASSLTGPKEKLFF. The CDR3, as DNA: TGTGCCAGCAGTCTGACAGGTCCTAAAGAAAAACTGTTTTTT.

The gene calls are TRBV7-8 and TRBJ1-5; TRBD1 matches 7 bases. The J segment lost 3 bases and the V segment lost 6 bases, leaving 14 bases of the junction unmatched. From germline, CDR1 is SGHVS and CDR2 FQNEAQ. The CDR3 runs to 17 residues. The CDR3 loop reads CASSRHGTEVINQPQHF. CDR3 bases: TGTGCCAGCAGTCGCCATGGGACAGAGGTCATCAATCAGCCCCAGCATTTT.

The rearrangement joins TRBV6-5 to TRBJ1-6, with D uncertain. The CDR3 sequence is 16 residues long. Germline assignment: CDR1 MNHEY and CDR2 SVGAGI. Trimming pared 4 bases from V and 0 bases from J, leaving 10 bases between. The CDR3 reads CASSSHRSSYNSPLHF. The CDR3 coding sequence is TGTGCCAGCAGTTCCCACCGCAGCTCCTATAATTCACCCCTCCACTTT.

The CDR3 nucleotides are TGTGCCAGCAGCTTTCCCGGTGCGCATTCACCCCTCCACTTT. It encodes CASSFPGAHSPLHF. This rearrangement joins TRBV5-4 to TRBJ1-6; no firm D call. Germline CDR1 is SGHNT and CDR2 is YYREEE (reference sequence). The V gene lost 2 bases and the J gene lost 8 bases, with 11 bases spanning the gap. The CDR3 is 14 amino acids. The whole variable domain, remainder taken from reference TRBV5-4 and TRBJ1-6, is ETGVTQSPTHLIKTRGQQVTLRCSSQSGHNTVSWYQQALGQGPQFIFQYYREEENGRGNFPPRFSGLQFPNYSSELNVNALELDDSALYLCASSFPGAHSPLHFGNGTRLTVT.

The V and J genes are TRBV7-3 and TRBJ2-1, with D uncertain. Looked up from germline, CDR1 is SGHTA and CDR2 is FQGTGA. The CDR3 sequence is 14 residues long. The V end was cut by 5 bases, the J end by 0 bases, with 8 bases between. The CDR3 loop is CASSPQSSYNEQFF. The CDR3 region has the DNA TGTGCCAGCAGCCCACAGAGCTCCTACAATGAGCAGTTCTTC.

The V and J genes are TRBV7-3 and TRBJ2-3; 10 bases are a match to TRBD2. Germline values: CDR1 SGHTA, CDR2 FQGTGA. The junction had 9 bases not matched to a gene; V was cut back by 3 bases and J by 0 bases. This CDR3 has 18 amino acids. This CDR3 reads CASSFPASGGISTDTQYF. For the CDR3, the DNA is TGTGCCAGCAGCTTCCCCGCTAGCGGGGGTATTAGCACAGATACGCAGTATTTT. Full variable domain (outside the CDR3, taken from reference TRBV7-3 and TRBJ2-3): GAGVSQTPSNKVTEKGKYVELRCDPISGHTALYWYRQSLGQGPEFLIYFQGTGAADDSGLPNDRFFAVRPEGSVSTLKIQRTERGDSAVYLCASSFPASGGISTDTQYFGPGTRLTVL.

The V call is TRBV4-1, the J call TRBJ1-2; possible D gene TRBD1, 6 bases. The germline V and J ends were trimmed by 0 bases and 8 bases, with 13 bases remaining between them. The CDR3 runs to 14 residues. Germline V gene lookup returns CDR1 MGHRA and CDR2 YSYEKL. The DNA for the CDR3 is TGCGCCAGCAGCCAAGAAAGGTCAGGGGTCGGCTACACCTTC. This sequence encodes CASSQERSGVGYTF.

The chain employs TRBV4-1 and TRBJ1-5; D remains unclear. The germline V and J ends were trimmed by 0 bases and 10 bases, with 13 bases remaining between them. Germline V gene lookup returns CDR1 MGHRA and CDR2 YSYEKL. The CDR3 has 14 residues. This CDR3 reads CASSQEGSREPQHF. The CDR3 bases are TGCGCCAGCAGCCAAGAGGGCAGTCGGGAACCCCAGCATTTT.

Only a few counts were recorded for this clone. Different DNA sequences within this sample yield the same CDR3. V gene TRBV18 combines with J gene TRBJ1-3; D gene unclear. The CDR3 totals 14 residues. Per germline, CDR1 KGHSH and CDR2 LQKENI. V lost 3 bases and J 1 base, leaving 7 bases between the germline ends. The CDR3 DNA reads as TGTGCCAGCTCACCCCCGGGATCTGGAAACACCATATATTTT. Translation gives CASSPPGSGNTIYF.

This chain uses TRBV4-1 with TRBJ2-2, with TRBD1 as a possible D gene (5 bases). V was pared by 0 bases and J by 9 bases, with 14 bases between. This CDR3 region has 15 residues. In germline, CDR1 is MGHRA, CDR2 YSYEKL. This CDR3 is CASSQDGVQGRELFF. CDR3 nucleotide sequence: TGCGCCAGCAGCCAAGATGGAGTCCAGGGCCGGGAGCTGTTTTTT.

The chain is built from TRBV29-1 and TRBJ2-5; D is perhaps TRBD1 (5 bases). The V gene lost 0 bases and the J gene lost 5 bases, with 13 bases spanning the gap. Germline CDR1 SQVTM, CDR2 ANQGSEA. The CDR3 totals 14 residues. CDR3 sequence reads: CSVEEERGTETQYF. DNA for the CDR3: TGCAGCGTTGAAGAGGAAAGGGGTACGGAGACCCAGTACTTC. Together with reference TRBV29-1 and TRBJ2-5, the CDR3 gives the full variable domain: SAVISQKPSRDICQRGTSLTIQCQVDSQVTMMFWYRQQPGQSLTLIATANQGSEATYESGFVIDKFPISRPNLTFSTLTVSNMSPEDSSIYLCSVEEERGTETQYFGPGTRLLVL.

The chain has TRBV28 and TRBJ1-6; D gene unclear. V lost 6 bases and J lost 2, with 8 bases in between. Germline assignment: CDR1 MDHEN and CDR2 SYDVKM. This CDR3 is 14 amino acids long. The CDR3 bases are TGTGCCAGCAGGAGTGGTCCCTATAATTCACCCCTCCACTTT. Translation gives CASRSGPYNSPLHF.

The chain combines TRBV6-5 with TRBJ1-1; a weak D match, TRBD1 (5 bases). CDR3 size: 15 residues. CDR1 and CDR2 (germline): MNHEY, SVGAGI. Trimming shortened V by 6 bases and J by 6 bases, and 20 bases separated the two germline ends. CDR3 protein: CASSRTRGEGAEAFF. The CDR3 DNA is TGTGCCAGCAGCAGGACTAGGGGTGAGGGCGCTGAAGCTTTCTTT.

The J gene is TRBJ2-1, the V gene TRBV5-4, with D possibly matching TRBD2 (5 bases). The V gene lost 0 bases and the J gene lost 6 bases, with 13 bases spanning the gap. In germline, CDR1 is SGHNT, CDR2 YYREEE (reference sequence). This CDR3 is 15 amino acids long. As DNA, the CDR3 is TGTGCCAGCAGCTTGGATCCTAGCCGGCCCAATGAGCAGTTCTTC. Protein: CASSLDPSRPNEQFF.

CDR3 sequence reads: CASSPTQGDTANNSPLHF. CDR3 coding DNA: TGTGCCAGCTCACCAACCCAAGGGGACACCGCGAATAATTCACCCCTCCACTTT. The gene calls are TRBV18 and TRBJ1-6, with D possibly matching TRBD1 (6 bases). V shed 2 bases and J shed 5 bases, with 19 bases lying between them. Germline loops: CDR1 KGHSH, CDR2 LQKENI. The CDR3 sequence is 18 residues long.

This chain links TRBV28 with TRBJ2-7, with TRBD2 matching over 11 bases. V trimming: 3 bases; J trimming: 4 bases; junction bases outside the gene matches: 5. CDR3 length: 15 residues. Germline V gene data show CDR1 as MDHEN and CDR2 as SYDVKM. CDR3 sequence: CASSFSGRATYEQYF. DNA for the CDR3: TGTGCCAGCAGTTTTAGCGGGAGGGCTACTTACGAGCAGTACTTC.

About this clone itself: The junction differs from germline at one of its ends, possibly a read error. The chain is built from TRBV7-7 and TRBJ2-2; 10 positions match TRBD2. Germline CDR1 and CDR2: SSHAT and FNYEAQ (reference sequence). The CDR3 has 17 amino acids. The chain's CDR3 is CASSLDNLAGEAGELFF. The CDR3 bases are TGTGCTAGCAGCTTAGATAACCTAGCGGGAGAGGCCGGGGAGCTGTTTTTT.

The chain employs TRBV7-2 and TRBJ1-2, with 8 bases lining up with TRBD1. This CDR3 region has 13 residues. The germline gives CDR1 SGHTA, CDR2 FQGNSA. V gave up 4 bases and J gave up 5 bases; unmatched junction bases: 3. The CDR3 nucleotides are TGTGCCAGCAGCTCGGGACAGGAGTATGGCTACACCTTC. Protein sequence: CASSSGQEYGYTF.

The chain uses TRBV7-2 and TRBJ2-3; a possible D gene is TRBD2 (5 bases). Trimming shortened V by 5 bases and J by 2 bases, and 17 bases separated the two germline ends. Germline CDR1 SGHTA, CDR2 FQGNSA. The length of the CDR3 is 16 residues. The CDR3 here is CASSRKQRTATDTQYF. In DNA form, the CDR3 reads TGTGCCAGCAGCAGAAAACAGAGGACTGCCACAGATACGCAGTATTTT.

The genes are TRBV27 and TRBJ1-5; 7 bases map to TRBD1. V gave up 5 bases and J gave up 8 bases; unmatched junction bases: 18. The CDR3 extends over 17 amino acids. CDR1 and CDR2 (germline): MNHEY, SMNVEV (reference sequence). In nucleotides, the CDR3 is TGTGCCAGCAGTCGCCACTCACCCGACAGGGCCGTAGAGCCCCAGCATTTT. Its protein product is CASSRHSPDRAVEPQHF.

This chain connects TRBV3-1 (or the pseudogene TRBV3-2) to TRBJ2-2, with D maybe TRBD2 (5 bases). The CDR3 extends over 12 amino acids. The V gene lost 8 bases and the J gene lost 6 bases, with 10 bases spanning the gap. Germline V gene sequence: CDR1 LGHDT, CDR2 YNNKEL (reference sequence). The CDR3 DNA follows: TGTGCCAGCCCTCCGAGGGCCGGGGAGCTGTTTTTT. Translating it yields CASPPRAGELFF.

The chain carries TRBV30 and TRBJ1-4, with a tentative D call TRBD1 (6 bases). V gave up 0 bases and J gave up 4 bases, with 12 bases separating them. This CDR3 has 15 residues. Germline lookup yields CDR1 GTSNPN and CDR2 SVGIG (reference sequence). In DNA, the CDR3 is TGTGCCTGGAGTGTGGGGGCTCAGCATAATGAAAAACTGTTTTTT. This sequence encodes CAWSVGAQHNEKLFF.